Listed here is a single T cell receptor beta chain. This clone occurred once. What antigen it recognizes has not been identified. Nothing much larger sits one base from this clone, and base qualities are not available. This sample stems from a study of T cell responses to AZD1222 COVID-19 vaccine (dated by TCRdb to 2020 to 2022). About the investigation overall: AZD1222 recipients given second doses at about 4 weeks or at about 12 weeks were pooled, since spike-specific TCR depth and breadth were not found to differ between the two schedules. A total of about 250 trial participants underwent TCR sequencing, of whom roughly 210 had received two doses of AZD1222 and roughly 26 had received two doses of the MenACWY control vaccine. Trial participants were enrolled by age into 18-55, 56-69 and 70-plus year subgroups, with roughly 150, 30 and 60 TCR-sequenced participants respectively.

The time point label of this sample denotes: baseline before first vaccination. Vaccinee samples were obtained from the UK trials COV001 and COV002, which included a single-blind randomized controlled phase 2/3 trial of AZD1222 (ChAdOx1 nCoV-19) in healthy adults. Trial participant PBMC samples were collected at day 0 and day 28 after the second dose for TCRbeta chain sequencing. The CDR3 regions of human TCRbeta chains were analyzed by immunosequencing. The paper's data handling went like this. Repertoire TCRs were matched against a reference library of SARS-CoV-2-specific TCRs generated with the MIRA antigen-specificity platform. Breadth was defined as the fraction of unique TCRs that were SARS-CoV-2-associated, and depth was defined as the fraction of total T cells that were SARS-CoV-2-associated. Each spike-specific TCR was assigned to its reactive spike region and to a CD4 or CD8 class using the MIRA data. Log10-transformed breadth and depth values were compared by one-way ANOVA with Sidak's multiple comparisons tests. In its TCRdb copy, this immuneACCESS table keeps in-frame sequences only and misses some clones. Where compared with another copy, unresolved V genes explain less than half of these, and the others have no known cause. That table furnishes V, J and clone size, whereas the DNA furnished D and trimming. Within this sample are about 160,000 clones, with around nine tenths of them counted one time only. More than 1.3% of the sample lies in the top ten.

Study-wide findings and limitations: The whole spike protein was spanned by vaccine-associated CD4 TCRs, and dominant responses were seen in regions 160-218 and 743-854. Participants were mostly white British, with more females than males. The authors suggested clonal diversity may have been underestimated. In the small 56-69-year group, the increase in depth fell short of significance, most likely because of low power. Conclusions about previously exposed vaccinees were limited because only six or seven AZD1222 recipients were SARS-CoV-2 seropositive at baseline. Nearly half of unique spike-specific TCRs reportedly recognized epitopes outside regions mutated in the B.1.351 and B.1.1.7 variants. After two AZD1222 doses, spike-specific TCR breadth and depth were significantly higher than at day 0 and than in MenACWY recipients. No day 14 peak-response samples were available, so repertoires were characterized only after the peak T cell response.

Here the sequenced sample was peripheral blood, taken on day 0 of AZD1222 vaccination. The clonotype originates from an adult in good health.

The encoded CDR3 is CASSRIPSSSYNSPLHF. The DNA sequence is as follows: TGTGCCAGCAGCCGAATACCATCGAGCTCCTATAATTCACCCCTCCACTTT. The rearranged chain carries TRBV5-6 and TRBJ1-6, with the identity of the D gene unclear. V is reduced by 4 bases and J by 0 bases, leaving a spacing of 14 bases between them. There are 17 amino acids in the CDR3, from cysteine to phenylalanine inclusive. Only the CDR3 region is kept as DNA, spanning 51 bases read in frame from base 1. CDR1 is given as SGHDT and CDR2 as YYEEEE, both from the germline V gene.